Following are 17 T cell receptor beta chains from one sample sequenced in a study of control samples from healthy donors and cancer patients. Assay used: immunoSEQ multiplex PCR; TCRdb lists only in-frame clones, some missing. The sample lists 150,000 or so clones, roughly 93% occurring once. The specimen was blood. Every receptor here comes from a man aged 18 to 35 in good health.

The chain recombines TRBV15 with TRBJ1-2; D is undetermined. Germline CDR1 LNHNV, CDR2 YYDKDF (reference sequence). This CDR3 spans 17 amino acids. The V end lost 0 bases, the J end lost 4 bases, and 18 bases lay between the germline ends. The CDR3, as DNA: TGTGCCACCAGCAGAGAGCACGGCCCGCTTTCCTCCTATGGCTACACCTTC. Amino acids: CATSREHGPLSSYGYTF.

The CDR3 DNA sequence: TGTGCCGCAAGGACTGCCACGCATGTAGGAAACATTCAGTACTTC. Its protein product is CAARTATHVGNIQYF. The genes are TRBV7-2 and TRBJ2-4; tentatively, D is TRBD2 (5 bases). The germline gives CDR1 SGHTA, CDR2 FQGNSA. Trimming pared 11 bases from V and 6 bases from J, leaving 23 bases between. The CDR3 has 15 residues. The full variable domain, completed using reference TRBV7-2 and TRBJ2-4, is GAGVSQSPSNKVTEKGKDVELRCDPISGHTALYWYRQSLGQGLEFLIYFQGNSAPDKSGLPSDRFSAERTGGSVSTLTIQRTQQEDSAVYLCAARTATHVGNIQYFGAGTRLSVL.

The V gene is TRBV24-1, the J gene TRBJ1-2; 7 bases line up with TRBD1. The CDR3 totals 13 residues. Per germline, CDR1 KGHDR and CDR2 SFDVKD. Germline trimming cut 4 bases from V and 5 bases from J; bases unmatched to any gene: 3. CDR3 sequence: CATSEGQLYGYTF. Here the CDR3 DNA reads TGTGCCACCAGTGAGGGACAGTTATATGGCTACACCTTC.

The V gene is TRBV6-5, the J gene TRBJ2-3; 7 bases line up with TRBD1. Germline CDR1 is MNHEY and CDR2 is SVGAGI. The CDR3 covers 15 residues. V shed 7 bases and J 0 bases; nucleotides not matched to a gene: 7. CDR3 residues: CASMGQSTSTDTQYF. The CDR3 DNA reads TGTGCCAGCATGGGACAGTCGACTAGCACAGATACGCAGTATTTT.

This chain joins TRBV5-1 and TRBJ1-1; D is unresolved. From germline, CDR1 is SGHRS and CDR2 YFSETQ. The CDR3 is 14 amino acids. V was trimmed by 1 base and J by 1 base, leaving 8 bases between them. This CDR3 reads CASSLFPENTEAFF. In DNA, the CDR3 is TGCGCCAGCAGCTTGTTCCCCGAGAACACTGAAGCTTTCTTT. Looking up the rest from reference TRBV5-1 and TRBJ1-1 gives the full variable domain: KAGVTQTPRYLIKTRGQQVTLSCSPISGHRSVSWYQQTPGQGLQFLFEYFSETQRNKGNFPGRFSGRQFSNSRSEMNVSTLELGDSALYLCASSLFPENTEAFFGQGTRLTVV.

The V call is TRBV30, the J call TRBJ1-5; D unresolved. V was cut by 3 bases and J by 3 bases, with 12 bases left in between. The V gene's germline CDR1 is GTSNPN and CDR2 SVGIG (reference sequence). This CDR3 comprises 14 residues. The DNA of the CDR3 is TGTGCCTGGAGGGCCCAGACACTCAATCAGCCCCAGCATTTT. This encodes CAWRAQTLNQPQHF. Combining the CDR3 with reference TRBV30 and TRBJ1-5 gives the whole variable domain SQTIHQWPATLVQPVGSPLSLECTVEGTSNPNLYWYRQAAGRGLQLLFYSVGIGQISSEVPQNLSASRPQDRQFILSSKKLLLSDSGFYLCAWRAQTLNQPQHFGDGTRLSIL.

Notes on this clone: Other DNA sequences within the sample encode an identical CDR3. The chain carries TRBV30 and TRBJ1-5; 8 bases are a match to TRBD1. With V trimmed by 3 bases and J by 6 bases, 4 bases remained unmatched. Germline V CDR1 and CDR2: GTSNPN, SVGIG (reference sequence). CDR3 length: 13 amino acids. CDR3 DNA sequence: TGTGCCTGGAGCAGGGGGCTCGGTCAGCCCCAGCATTTT. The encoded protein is CAWSRGLGQPQHF.

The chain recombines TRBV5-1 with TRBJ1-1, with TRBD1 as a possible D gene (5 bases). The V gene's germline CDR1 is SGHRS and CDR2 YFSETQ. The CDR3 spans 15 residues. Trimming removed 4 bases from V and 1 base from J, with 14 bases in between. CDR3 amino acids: CASSAGHGGNTEAFF. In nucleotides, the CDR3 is TGCGCCAGCAGCGCCGGGCATGGGGGGAACACTGAAGCTTTCTTT.

The CDR3 loop reads CASSETDTQYF. In DNA form, the CDR3 reads TGCGCCAGCAGTGAGACAGATACGCAGTATTTT. The chain links TRBV10-1 to TRBJ2-3; D gene ambiguous. V lost 2 bases to trimming and J lost 3 bases, with 0 bases between them. Germline assignment: CDR1 WNHNN and CDR2 SYGVQD (reference sequence). CDR3 length: 11 amino acids.

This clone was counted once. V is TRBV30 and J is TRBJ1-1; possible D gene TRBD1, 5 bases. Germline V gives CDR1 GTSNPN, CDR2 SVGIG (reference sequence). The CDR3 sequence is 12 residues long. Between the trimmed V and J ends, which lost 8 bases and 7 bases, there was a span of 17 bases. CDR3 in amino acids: CAGWAGSLEAFF. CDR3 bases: TGTGCCGGATGGGCAGGGAGCCTTGAAGCTTTCTTT. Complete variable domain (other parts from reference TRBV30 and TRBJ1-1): SQTIHQWPATLVQPVGSPLSLECTVEGTSNPNLYWYRQAAGRGLQLLFYSVGIGQISSEVPQNLSASRPQDRQFILSSKKLLLSDSGFYLCAGWAGSLEAFFGQGTRLTVV.

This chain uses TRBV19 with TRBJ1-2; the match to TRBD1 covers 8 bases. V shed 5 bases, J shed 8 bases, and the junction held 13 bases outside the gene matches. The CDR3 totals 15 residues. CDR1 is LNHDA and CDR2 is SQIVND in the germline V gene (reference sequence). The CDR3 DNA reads TGTGCCAGTAGTCCCTCGGGGCAGGGGGCGAGAGGCTACACCTTC. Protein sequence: CASSPSGQGARGYTF.

The CDR3 nucleotides read TGTGCCAGCAGCCCCCGGGCCAGCGACCCCTACGAGCAGTACTTC. It codes for CASSPRASDPYEQYF. This chain joins TRBV11-3 and TRBJ2-7; no firm D call. V lost 5 bases to trimming and J lost 2 bases, with 16 bases between them. The CDR3 is 15 amino acids. Germline lookup yields CDR1 SGHNT and CDR2 YENEEA.

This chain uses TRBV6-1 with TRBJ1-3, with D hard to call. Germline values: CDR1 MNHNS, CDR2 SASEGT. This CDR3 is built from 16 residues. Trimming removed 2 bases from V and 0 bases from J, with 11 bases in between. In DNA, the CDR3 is TGTGCCAGCAGTGAATTAATGGTTTACTCTGGAAACACCATATATTTT. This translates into CASSELMVYSGNTIYF.

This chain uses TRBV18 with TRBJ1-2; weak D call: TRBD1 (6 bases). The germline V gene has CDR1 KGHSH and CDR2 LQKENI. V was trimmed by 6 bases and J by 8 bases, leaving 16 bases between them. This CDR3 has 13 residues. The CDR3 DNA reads TGTGCCAGCTCGCCAACAGGGAACGGCGGCTACACCTTC. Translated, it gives CASSPTGNGGYTF.

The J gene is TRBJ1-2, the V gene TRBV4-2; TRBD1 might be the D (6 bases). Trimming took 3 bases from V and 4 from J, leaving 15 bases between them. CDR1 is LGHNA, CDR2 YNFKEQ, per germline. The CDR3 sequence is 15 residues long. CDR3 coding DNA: TGTGCCAGCAGCCAGCCCGGGACACAGTCCTATGGCTACACCTTC. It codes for CASSQPGTQSYGYTF.

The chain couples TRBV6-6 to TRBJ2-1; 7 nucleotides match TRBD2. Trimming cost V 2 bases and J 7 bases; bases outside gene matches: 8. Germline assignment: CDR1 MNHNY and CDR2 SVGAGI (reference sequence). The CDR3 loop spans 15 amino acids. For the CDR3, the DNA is TGTGCCAGCAGTTACGTGGGAGGGCCGGCGAATGAGCAGTTCTTC. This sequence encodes CASSYVGGPANEQFF.

CDR3 DNA: TGTGCCATCAGTGTTTCCCTCCCTAGCACAGATACGCAGTATTTT. Its protein is CAISVSLPSTDTQYF. The V gene is TRBV10-3, the J gene TRBJ2-3; D remains ambiguous. Trimming removed 4 bases from V and 0 bases from J, with 11 bases in between. Germline V lookup: CDR1 ENHRY, CDR2 SYGVKD. This CDR3 is built from 15 residues.